The present T cell receptor (beta chain) was sequenced within a study of blood T cell repertoires in COVID-19. Study-wide background: Spain, Italy and the United States supplied samples that represented acute and convalescent COVID-19. In each case, the material was cDNA or gDNA derived from T cells, B-cell-depleted T cells, or PBMCs.

Germline-derived CDR1 and CDR2 are GTSNPN and SVGIG (reference sequence). Trimming shortened V by 0 bases and J by 3 bases, and 3 bases separated the two germline ends. This CDR3 is built from 11 residues. In the source study's methods: Using reference gene primer amplification, nucleated cell counts were estimated. The table came from immunoSEQ multiplex PCR; TCRdb's copy has only in-frame clones and leaves some out. The V and J calls and the clone size are those of that table, but D and trimming were determined from the DNA. Of about 39,000 clones in the sample, 90% to 95% were seen once. The chain carries TRBV30 and TRBJ2-7; D is undetermined. Sequencing was carried out using peripheral blood. The source of this sequence is a man aged 50 to 59 with active COVID-19. The CDR3 DNA follows: TGTGCCTGGAGTGTCCTCTACGAGCAGTACTTC. It yields the protein CAWSVLYEQYF. Full variable domain (remainder filled in from reference TRBV30 and TRBJ2-7): SQTIHQWPATLVQPVGSPLSLECTVEGTSNPNLYWYRQAAGRGLQLLFYSVGIGQISSEVPQNLSASRPQDRQFILSSKKLLLSDSGFYLCAWSVLYEQYFGPGTRLTVT.